This is a list of T cell receptor beta chains from one sample in a study of OX40 agonist ivuxolimab in advanced cancers. Only in-frame clones appear in the TCRdb table, and some are missing; sequencing was by immunoSEQ multiplex PCR. The sample yields roughly 50,000 clones, 86% seen once. Here the sequenced sample was CD4+ or CD8+ T cells sorted from blood, taken in a trial of the OX40 agonist ivuxolimab. These receptors were collected from an adult with an advanced solid tumor such as melanoma, head and neck, liver or kidney cancer. Each CDR3 is given with its conserved first and last residue. The order of the fields is V gene, clone size, J gene, D gene, CDR3 DNA, CDR3 protein. The D gene is left open where the match is weak. Expanded clones are given a class, and other clones once, few, many or no size at all.

>TRBV9|-|TRBJ2-1|-
TGTGCCAGCAGCGTAGATCGGGGTGCAAGCTCCTACAATGAGCAGTTCTTC
CASSVDRGASSYNEQFF
>TRBV6-6|-|TRBJ1-5|TRBD1
TGTGCCAGCACCGCTCTCGGACAGGGTCAGCCCCAGCATTTT
CASTALGQGQPQHF
>TRBV5-1|few|TRBJ1-2|-
TGCGCCAGCAGCTTGGTCAGCCACTATGGCTACACCTTC
CASSLVSHYGYTF
>TRBV5-4|-|TRBJ2-7|-
TGTGCCAGCAGCTTGGGTCCTCGTTTGGTAGACTACGAGCAGTACTTC
CASSLGPRLVDYEQYF
>TRBV29-1|-|TRBJ1-1|-
TGCAGCGTTGAAGGGAGAGCGAACACTGAAGCTTTCTTT
CSVEGRANTEAFF
>TRBV10-3|-|TRBJ2-1|TRBD1
TGTGCCATCAGTGGACAGGGGGCCGGTTCCTACAATGAGCAGTTCTTC
CAISGQGAGSYNEQFF
>TRBV5-8|-|TRBJ2-4|TRBD2
TGTGCCAGCAGCCGGGGACTAGCGGGGCAAAACATTCAGTACTTC
CASSRGLAGQNIQYF
>TRBV19|-|TRBJ2-3|TRBD1
TGTGCCAGTAGTTTACAGGGGGTTCAAGATACGCAGTATTTT
CASSLQGVQDTQYF
>TRBV18|-|TRBJ1-5|-
TGTGCCAGCTCCCCCGACAGTGGGAGCGGTCAGCCCCAGCATTTT
CASSPDSGSGQPQHF
>TRBV18|-|TRBJ1-4|-
TGTGCCAGCTCACCACGGGTCAACTATGAAAAACTGTTTTTT
CASSPRVNYEKLFF
>TRBV21-1|-|TRBJ1-1|-
TGTGCCAGCAGCAAAAGACAGGGCGTTTCGAACACTGAAGCTTTCTTT
CASSKRQGVSNTEAFF
>TRBV19|-|TRBJ2-7|-
TGTGCCAGTAGTAGGTCCCAGGCCTCCTACGAGCAGTACTTC
CASSRSQASYEQYF
>TRBV6-6|-|TRBJ2-1|-
TGTGCCAGCAAGGCATTATCGGGCAATGAGCAGTTCTTC
CASKALSGNEQFF
>TRBV20-1|-|TRBJ2-7|-
TGCAGTGCTAGAGATCTGGCCGAGCAGTACTTC
CSARDLAEQYF
>TRBV9|-|TRBJ2-5|TRBD2
TGTGCCAGCAGCGGGACTAGCGGGGTGGAGACCCAGTACTTC
CASSGTSGVETQYF
>TRBV7-2|once|TRBJ2-5|-
TGTGCCAGCAGCTCCGGGTCTACGGCGGGGACCCAGTACTTC
CASSSGSTAGTQYF
>TRBV18|few|TRBJ1-3|-
TGTGCCAGCTCAACACGGATCGTGGACTCCTCTCTCGGAAACACCATATATTTT
CASSTRIVDSSLGNTIYF
>TRBV18|-|TRBJ2-5|-
TGTGCCAGCTCACCACCCGTCGGGGGCCCGGGAGAGACCCAGTACTTC
CASSPPVGGPGETQYF
>TRBV2|-|TRBJ2-2|TRBD1
TGTGCCAGCAAAAGACCCGGGACAGGGGGCACCGGGGAGCTGTTTTTT
CASKRPGTGGTGELFF
>TRBV4-1|-|TRBJ2-1|TRBD2
TGCGCCAGCAGCCAAGCGGGGGGGGTCACCCCTAAGTACAATGAGCAGTTCTTC
CASSQAGGVTPKYNEQFF
>TRBV7-8|-|TRBJ2-2|TRBD2
TGTGCCAGCAGCCAGGGACTAGCCGGGGAGCTGTTTTTT
CASSQGLAGELFF
>TRBV6-5|-|TRBJ2-1|-
TGTGCCACCAAATCAGGGGGGCATCTGTACAATGAGCAGTTCTTC
CATKSGGHLYNEQFF
>TRBV27|-|TRBJ2-5|TRBD1
TGTGCCAGCAGTTTCAGGGGGGAGACCCAGTACTTC
CASSFRGETQYF
>TRBV7-9|few|TRBJ1-3|TRBD1
TGTGCCAGCAGCACCGACAGGGGGGGAAACACCATATATTTT
CASSTDRGGNTIYF
>TRBV19|-|TRBJ1-1|TRBD1
TGTGCCAGTAGTTCCGGACAGGGGGAGGCTGAAGCTTTCTTT
CASSSGQGEAEAFF
>TRBV7-9|-|TRBJ2-7|TRBD1
TGTGCCAGCAGCTCCTTACCGGGACAGGGGTCCCACGAGCAGTACTTC
CASSSLPGQGSHEQYF
>TRBV10-3|-|TRBJ2-7|-
TGTGCCATCAGTGATGTCGCGGGACGTTCGGGTGAGCAGTACTTC
CAISDVAGRSGEQYF
>TRBV6-5|once|TRBJ2-1|TRBD1
TGTGCCAGCAAGATGGACAGGGTCGACAATGAGCAGTTCTTC
CASKMDRVDNEQFF
>TRBV30|once|TRBJ1-1|TRBD1
TGTGCCTGGGGTGACAGGGGGAACACTGAAGCTTTCTTT
CAWGDRGNTEAFF
>TRBV7-9|-|TRBJ2-2|-
TGTGCCAGCAGCTTATACAGGGCCGGGGAGCTGTTTTTT
CASSLYRAGELFF
>TRBV5-1|once|TRBJ2-1|-
TGCGCCAGCAGCTTGGATCCGCTAAATGAGCAGTTCTTC
CASSLDPLNEQFF
>TRBV5-1|-|TRBJ2-7|-
TGCGCCAGCAGCTTGGTTGTACAACCCTACGAGCAGTACTTC
CASSLVVQPYEQYF
>TRBV28|-|TRBJ2-7|-
TGTGCCAGCACCCCCTCGGATCTATCCTACGAGCAGTACTTC
CASTPSDLSYEQYF
>TRBV19|-|TRBJ2-1|TRBD2
TGTGCCAGTAAGTCGCGGAGCGGGGACTCCTACAATGAGCAGTTCTTC
CASKSRSGDSYNEQFF
>TRBV6-1|-|TRBJ1-2|-
TGTGCCAGCAGTGAGTTAGGGAAGGGTTGGTATGGCTACACCTTC
CASSELGKGWYGYTF
>TRBV7-2|-|TRBJ2-1|TRBD1
TGTGCCAGCAGCTTAGCGTCAGGGGGCCACTACAATGAGCAGTTCTTC
CASSLASGGHYNEQFF
>TRBV5-1|-|TRBJ2-3|TRBD2
TGCGCCAGCAGCTTGGCCCGGACTAGCGGGTGGGATACGCAGTATTTT
CASSLARTSGWDTQYF
>TRBV7-9|-|TRBJ2-1|TRBD2
TGTGCCAGCAGCTTAGCGGGACTAGCGGGGGCACCCACGGGGCAGTTCTTC
CASSLAGLAGAPTGQFF
>TRBV27|-|TRBJ2-7|-
TGTGCCAGCAGTCGTACCCCCTACGAGCAGTACTTC
CASSRTPYEQYF
>TRBV30|-|TRBJ1-2|-
TGTGCCTGGAGTTCAGTCAGGGAGATTGGCTACACCTTC
CAWSSVREIGYTF
>TRBV6-1|-|TRBJ2-5|-
TGTGCCAGCAGCCCCATAGCGCAAGAGACCCAGTACTTC
CASSPIAQETQYF
>TRBV6-5|-|TRBJ2-3|TRBD2
TGTGCCAGCAGTTACACGGCTAGCGGATTCACAGATACGCAGTATTTT
CASSYTASGFTDTQYF
>TRBV18|-|TRBJ1-2|TRBD1
TGTGCCAGCTCACCAGGGCAGGGGGAGCTAAGTGGCTACACCTTC
CASSPGQGELSGYTF
>TRBV5-1|-|TRBJ2-5|TRBD2
TGCGCCAGCAGCTTGGGGGCGGGGGGCCCCCAAGAGACCCAGTACTTC
CASSLGAGGPQETQYF
>TRBV5-6|-|TRBJ1-6|-
TGTGCCAGCAGCTTAAATCACCTCAGAACTTCACCCCTCCACTTT
CASSLNHLRTSPLHF
>TRBV5-7|-|TRBJ1-2|-
TGTGCCAGCAGCTGGGCCGGGACGCACAACTATGGCTACACCTTC
CASSWAGTHNYGYTF
>TRBV6-1|-|TRBJ1-4|-
TGTGCCAGCAGTGGTGGGCAAACTGCAACTAATGAAAAACTGTTTTTT
CASSGGQTATNEKLFF
>TRBV9|-|TRBJ2-7|-
TGTGCCAGCAGCCCAACCGCGGGCTACGAGCAGTACTTC
CASSPTAGYEQYF
>TRBV5-4|-|TRBJ2-1|TRBD2
TGTGCCAGCAGCCTGGCAGGGGTAGCGGGGGGGAATGAGCAGTTCTTC
CASSLAGVAGGNEQFF
>TRBV25-1|few|TRBJ1-2|-
TGTGCCAGCAGTGACCTGAGTGGCTATGGCTACACCTTC
CASSDLSGYGYTF
>TRBV5-4|-|TRBJ2-3|TRBD2
TGTGCCAGCAGCTTGGAGGCGGGGGGAAGGTTTGATACGCAGTATTTT
CASSLEAGGRFDTQYF
>TRBV7-8|-|TRBJ2-3|-
TGTGCCAGCACCCGCCGTTGGAGCACAGATACGCAGTATTTT
CASTRRWSTDTQYF
>TRBV9|-|TRBJ1-2|TRBD1
TGTGCCAGCAGCGCGAGGACAGGGGGAAACTATGGCTACACCTTC
CASSARTGGNYGYTF
>TRBV18|-|TRBJ1-2|-
TGTGCCAGCGCCCCATCCTTACAGGATATAGGGTATGGCTACACCTTC
CASAPSLQDIGYGYTF
>TRBV4-1|-|TRBJ1-1|-
TGCGCCAGCAGCCAGGGTATTGGGCCGGGGAACACTGAAGCTTTCTTT
CASSQGIGPGNTEAFF
>TRBV18|once|TRBJ1-1|TRBD1
TGTGCCAGCTCAAGGGACAGGGACCTTGTCCATGAAGCTTTCTTT
CASSRDRDLVHEAFF
>TRBV18|-|TRBJ1-3|-
TGTGCCAGCTCCCCGCCCTCTGGAAACACCATATATTTT
CASSPPSGNTIYF
>TRBV19|-|TRBJ2-2|TRBD2
TGTGCCAGTAGTCGGGTAGCGGGGGGGCCGGATGACACCGGGGAGCTGTTTTTT
CASSRVAGGPDDTGELFF
>TRBV5-1|-|TRBJ1-5|-
TGCGCCAGCAGCTTGTATCCAGCCCGCAATCAGCCCCAGCATTTT
CASSLYPARNQPQHF